Detailed here is one T cell receptor beta chain. The clone's antigen remains unknown. The sample holds no much larger clone one base away, and base qualities are not on file. TCRbeta CDR3 regions were amplified from genomic DNA by means of the immunoSEQ Assay, a bias-controlled multiplex PCR. The published analysis was carried out like this. Nucleated cell counts per sample were estimated from amplification of reference gene primers within the assay. To quantify the absolute abundance of each unique TCRbeta CDR3 rearrangement, sequence reads were collapsed and filtered. For each sample, productive Simpson clonality was calculated as the square root of Simpson's diversity index over productive rearrangements. Here the immuneACCESS table is served through TCRdb, limited to in-frame sequences with V and J called. Missing clones are a known gap in these copies; in checked studies unresolved V genes cover under half, and the rest lacks a known reason. The DNA was the basis for D and trimming; V, J and clone size are from that table. Within this sample are about 78,000 clones, with roughly nine tenths of them counted one time only. Around 1.9% of the sample lies in the top ten.

The collaborating institutions used their own protocols to collect whole blood in K2EDTA tubes. For TCRbeta analysis, collaborators shipped samples in one of three forms: frozen whole blood, isolated PBMCs, or DNA extracted from either of those sample types. These data are taken from a study of blood T cell repertoires in COVID-19 (dated by TCRdb to 2020 to 2022). Context from the whole study: The collaborator samples originated in the United States, Italy and Spain and spanned the acute and convalescent phases of COVID-19. Where available, HLA class I and class II types were taken from metadata supplied by the sample provider and were not determined by assay-based typing. The material from the prospective study consisted of cDNA or gDNA derived from T cells, B-cell-depleted T cells, or PBMCs. The dataset comprised deeply sampled blood TCRbeta repertoires from subjects exposed to, actively infected with, or recovered from COVID-19. The samples were drawn from the first 160 participants of the ongoing ImmuneRACE study and from 1,254 subjects provided by 6 global collaborators. A de-identified subject ID, COVID-19 status, age in years and sex were almost always included in the sample metadata. A freely available public database, intended as a resource for researchers studying the immune response to SARS-CoV-2, is where the repertoires were released. Results and caveats for the whole study, not just this receptor: Clinical and demographic metadata were provided uncurated, with the amount varying by source and participant.

V was cut back by 4 bases and J by 0 bases, leaving a gap of 24 bases between them. From its cysteine to its phenylalanine, the CDR3 spans 19 amino acids. Of all the DNA, just the CDR3 is kept, 57 bases in frame from base 1. According to the germline V gene, CDR1 reads MDHEN and CDR2 reads SYDVKM. Sequencing used peripheral blood. Rearrangement joined TRBV28 to TRBJ1-1; TRBD1 might be the D gene, on 5 matching bases. The TCR sequence derives from a woman aged 55-75 years with acute or convalescent COVID-19. The CDR3 region reads CASSSPPGRGDALNTEAFF. At the DNA level, the sequence is TGTGCCAGCAGTTCGCCCCCTGGGAGGGGCGACGCATTGAACACTGAAGCTTTCTTT.